These 22 T cell receptor beta chains share one sample of origin, sequenced in a study of blood T cell repertoires in COVID-19. The repertoire was sequenced with immunoSEQ multiplex PCR; TCRdb's copy has only in-frame clones and lacks some. The sample consists of roughly 250,000 clones, roughly 88% of them appearing once. The sample consisted of PBMCs or T cells enriched from blood (not recorded which). All receptors derive from a woman between 40 and 55 years old with acute COVID-19.

The gene calls are TRBV18 and TRBJ2-5; 7 bases fit TRBD1. The CDR3 is 15 amino acids. Germline values: CDR1 KGHSH, CDR2 LQKENI. V lost 3 bases and J lost 5; bases outside the gene matches: 9. CDR3 sequence (DNA): TGTGCCAGCTCACCGGGCCCAGACAGGGCTGAGACCCAGTACTTC. Translation: CASSPGPDRAETQYF.

The chain links TRBV4-1 to TRBJ1-2; 9 bases are shared with TRBD1. CDR3 length: 14 residues. Germline-derived CDR1 and CDR2 are MGHRA and YSYEKL. V was clipped by 5 bases and J by 8 bases; unmatched bases: 9. CDR3 region: CASSTRGQGPGYTF. CDR3 sequence (DNA): TGCGCCAGCAGCACCCGAGGACAGGGGCCAGGCTACACCTTC.

The gene calls are TRBV7-8 and TRBJ2-3; D gene uncertain. The CDR3 contains 16 residues. Germline V lookup: CDR1 SGHVS, CDR2 FQNEAQ. V shed 8 bases and J shed 0 bases, with 18 bases lying between them. CDR3: CASARLNIISTDTQYF. The CDR3 bases are TGTGCCAGCGCCAGACTCAATATTATAAGCACAGATACGCAGTATTTT.

The chain combines TRBV2 with TRBJ2-1; D is ambiguous. CDR1 is SNHLY, CDR2 FYNNEI, per germline. The CDR3 is 15 residues long. Trimming pared 4 bases from V and 0 bases from J, leaving 10 bases between. Here the CDR3 reads CASSVRFSSYNEQFF. The CDR3 DNA follows: TGTGCCAGCAGTGTTCGGTTTAGCTCCTACAATGAGCAGTTCTTC.

The V call is TRBV3-1 (or the pseudogene TRBV3-2), the J call TRBJ2-3; D possibly corresponds to TRBD2 (6 bases). The CDR3 has 19 amino acids. The germline V and J ends were trimmed by 1 base and 5 bases, with 25 bases remaining between them. Germline loops: CDR1 LGHDT, CDR2 YNNKEL (reference sequence). In nucleotides, the CDR3 is TGTGCCAGCAGCCAAGGATTTCCGGGACTCCCAGTTTTATTAGATACGCAGTATTTT. This encodes CASSQGFPGLPVLLDTQYF.

This chain joins TRBV5-5 and TRBJ2-2, with 8 bases aligning to TRBD2. The trim removed 3 bases at V and 2 bases at J, leaving 3 bases unmatched. The CDR3 has 15 amino acids. Germline values: CDR1 SGHKS, CDR2 YYEKEE (reference sequence). In DNA, the CDR3 is TGTGCCAGCAGCTCCGGGACTAGTAACACCGGGGAGCTGTTTTTT. It is translated as CASSSGTSNTGELFF.

This clone came up once. The chain joins TRBV7-2 to TRBJ1-4, with D perhaps TRBD1 (6 bases). Between the trimmed V and J ends, which lost 6 bases and 7 bases, there was a span of 18 bases. CDR1 is SGHTA and CDR2 is FQGNSA in the germline V gene. There are 15 residues in the CDR3. The CDR3 region has the DNA TGTGCCAGCAGTGGTACAGGGCTTAGTCGTGAAAAACTGTTTTTT. As protein: CASSGTGLSREKLFF.

The chain couples TRBV5-1 to TRBJ2-3; D may be TRBD1 (6 bases). Germline V gene data show CDR1 as SGHRS and CDR2 as YFSETQ. Trimming left V 3 bases short and J 4 bases short, with 9 bases between. The CDR3 spans 13 residues. The CDR3 DNA follows: TGCGCCAGCAGCTCATACAGGGCAGATACGCAGTATTTT. This codes for CASSSYRADTQYF. Filled out from reference TRBV5-1 and TRBJ2-3, the complete variable domain reads KAGVTQTPRYLIKTRGQQVTLSCSPISGHRSVSWYQQTPGQGLQFLFEYFSETQRNKGNFPGRFSGRQFSNSRSEMNVSTLELGDSALYLCASSSYRADTQYFGPGTRLTVL.

The chain employs TRBV2 and TRBJ1-1; TRBD1 agrees at 9 bases. The CDR3 is made up of 14 amino acids. Germline V gives CDR1 SNHLY, CDR2 FYNNEI. Unmatched junction bases numbered 8, after V lost 6 bases and J lost 6 bases. The chain's CDR3 is CASRGDRVGSEAFF. The CDR3 nucleotides are TGTGCCAGCAGGGGGGACAGGGTAGGATCTGAAGCTTTCTTT.

The chain carries TRBV2 and TRBJ2-1, with TRBD2 identical over 7 bases. The V gene end was trimmed by 4 bases and the J gene end by 0 bases; junction bases not matched to a gene: 6. This CDR3 spans 16 amino acids. CDR1 is SNHLY, CDR2 FYNNEI, per germline. CDR3 DNA: TGTGCCAGCAGTGGGGACTACACGAGCTCCTACAATGAGCAGTTCTTC. It translates to CASSGDYTSSYNEQFF.

This chain connects TRBV20-1 to TRBJ2-7; tentative D call: TRBD2 (7 bases). V was shortened by 3 bases and J by 12 bases, with 15 bases between the two germline ends. CDR1 is DFQATT, CDR2 SNEGSKA, per germline (reference sequence). This CDR3 has 11 residues. Here the CDR3 DNA reads TGCAGTGCTAGTGATCGCGGGGGCGGGTACTTC. It yields the protein CSASDRGGGYF.

The V and J genes are TRBV12-3 or TRBV12-4 and TRBJ1-1, with D unresolved. This CDR3 is 13 amino acids long. With 1 base removed from V and 1 base from J, the gap between germline ends came to 4 bases. The CDR3 protein is CASSLERNTEAFF. The CDR3 nucleotides are TGTGCCAGCAGTTTAGAGCGGAACACTGAAGCTTTCTTT.

The chain uses TRBV28 and TRBJ1-3; 8 bases fit TRBD1. Trimming at V came to 5 bases and at J to 8 bases, leaving 11 bases not matched to a gene. Germline V gene sequence: CDR1 MDHEN, CDR2 SYDVKM. The CDR3 spans 15 residues. The DNA for the CDR3 is TGTGCCAGCAGTGGGATCCGGACAGGGTGGGACACCATATATTTT. Translated, it gives CASSGIRTGWDTIYF.

The chain carries TRBV19 and TRBJ2-5, with TRBD2 matching 7 bases. V lost 7 bases and J lost 2; bases outside the gene matches: 10. The germline CDR1 and CDR2 sequences are LNHDA and SQIVND (reference sequence). This CDR3 has 15 residues. The CDR3 DNA follows: TGTGCCAGTACCCTAACGGGACTAAGGCAAGAGACCCAGTACTTC. Its protein product is CASTLTGLRQETQYF.

The V call is TRBV21-1, the J call TRBJ2-3; TRBD2, the table's D call, lacks a check against the DNA. TRBV21-1 is a recognized pseudogene. The CDR3 covers 14 residues. This chain's CDR3 is CASATSGSTDTQYF. The CDR3, as DNA: TGTGCCAGCGCCACTAGCGGGAGCACAGATACGCAGTATTTT.

The chain combines TRBV5-1 with TRBJ2-3, with 8 bases aligning to TRBD1. The CDR3 is made up of 16 amino acids. Per germline, CDR1 SGHRS and CDR2 YFSETQ. The J segment lost 5 bases and the V segment lost 3 bases, leaving 11 bases of the junction unmatched. CDR3 coding DNA: TGCGCCAGCAGCTCGGGCTCGGGGACAGGAGGAGATACGCAGTATTTT. Translated, it gives CASSSGSGTGGDTQYF. Using reference TRBV5-1 and TRBJ2-3 for the parts outside the CDR3, the full variable domain is KAGVTQTPRYLIKTRGQQVTLSCSPISGHRSVSWYQQTPGQGLQFLFEYFSETQRNKGNFPGRFSGRQFSNSRSEMNVSTLELGDSALYLCASSSGSGTGGDTQYFGPGTRLTVL.

This chain links TRBV6-5 with TRBJ1-5, with D uncertain. Trimming removed 0 bases from V and 10 bases from J, with 13 bases in between. Germline loops: CDR1 MNHEY, CDR2 SVGAGI. There are 14 residues in the CDR3. The CDR3 protein is CASSYSSESTPQHF. The CDR3 nucleotides are TGTGCCAGCAGTTACTCGTCAGAATCGACACCCCAGCATTTT.

The chain employs TRBV5-1 and TRBJ2-7, with 8 bases identical to TRBD2. This CDR3 has 13 amino acids. In germline, CDR1 is SGHRS, CDR2 YFSETQ. With 4 bases clipped from V and 4 bases from J, the junction kept 4 bases outside the gene matches. In DNA form, the CDR3 reads TGCGCCAGCAGCCCAGCGGGAGTATACGAGCAGTACTTC. This gives the protein CASSPAGVYEQYF.

The rearrangement uses TRBV9 and TRBJ1-4; 7 nucleotides line up with TRBD1. Germline CDR1 is SGDLS and CDR2 is YYNGEE. The CDR3 runs 15 residues. With V trimmed by 0 bases and J by 7 bases, 6 bases remained unmatched. The CDR3 protein is CASSVGSQGGEKLFF. In DNA, the CDR3 is TGTGCCAGCAGCGTAGGGAGCCAGGGGGGTGAAAAACTGTTTTTT.

In its sample, this clone was seen once. V and J are TRBV5-1 and TRBJ2-1; D is possibly TRBD1 (6 bases). The germline CDR1 and CDR2 sequences are SGHRS and YFSETQ. This CDR3 has 15 amino acids. Trimming took off 4 bases at V and 4 bases at J, with 15 bases between the two ends. As DNA, the CDR3 is TGCGCCAGCAGCACACAGGGTGTGGGATACAATGAGCAGTTCTTC. It is translated as CASSTQGVGYNEQFF.

The chain recombines TRBV2 with TRBJ2-2, with 13 bases lining up with TRBD2. Germline CDR1 SNHLY, CDR2 FYNNEI. This CDR3 region has 15 residues. The junction had 4 bases not matched to a gene; V was cut back by 6 bases and J by 6 bases. CDR3 coding DNA: TGTGCCAGCAGGGGAGGACTAGCGGGAGCCGGGGAGCTGTTTTTT. Translated: CASRGGLAGAGELFF.

The chain employs TRBV4-3 and TRBJ2-6; D remains unclear. The germline CDR1 and CDR2 sequences are LGHNA and YSLEER. The CDR3 contains 15 residues. Trimming stripped 4 bases from V and 0 bases from J, with 7 bases between. As DNA, the CDR3 is TGCGCCAGCAGCCCGCACTACTCTGGGGCCAACGTCCTGACTTTC. Its translation: CASSPHYSGANVLTF.